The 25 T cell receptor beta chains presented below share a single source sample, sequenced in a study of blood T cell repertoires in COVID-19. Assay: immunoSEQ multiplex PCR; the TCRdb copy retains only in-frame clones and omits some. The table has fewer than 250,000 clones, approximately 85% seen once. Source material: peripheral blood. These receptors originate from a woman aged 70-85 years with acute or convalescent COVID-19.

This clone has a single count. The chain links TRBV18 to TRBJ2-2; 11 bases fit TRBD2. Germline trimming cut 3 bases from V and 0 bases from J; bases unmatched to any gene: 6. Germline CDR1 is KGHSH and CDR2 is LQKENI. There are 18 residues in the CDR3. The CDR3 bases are TGTGCCAGCTCACCTCTAGCGGGGGGACTCGCGAACACCGGGGAGCTGTTTTTT. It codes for CASSPLAGGLANTGELFF. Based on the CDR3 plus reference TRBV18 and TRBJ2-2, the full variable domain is NAGVMQNPRHLVRRRGQEARLRCSPMKGHSHVYWYRQLPEEGLKFMVYLQKENIIDESGMPKERFSAEFPKEGPSILRIQQVVRGDSAAYFCASSPLAGGLANTGELFFGEGSRLTVL.

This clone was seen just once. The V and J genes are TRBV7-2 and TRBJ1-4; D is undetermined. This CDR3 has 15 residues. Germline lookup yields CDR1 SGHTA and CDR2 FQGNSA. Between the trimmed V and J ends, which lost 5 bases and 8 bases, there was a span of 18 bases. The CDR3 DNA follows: TGTGCCAGCAGCCCTAGAGGGCCAAGTAGCGAAAAACTGTTTTTT. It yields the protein CASSPRGPSSEKLFF.

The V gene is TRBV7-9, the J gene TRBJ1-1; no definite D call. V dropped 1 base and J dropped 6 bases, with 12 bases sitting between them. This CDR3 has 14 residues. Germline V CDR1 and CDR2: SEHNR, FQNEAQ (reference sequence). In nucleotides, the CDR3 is TGTGCCAGCAGCTTAGTCGGGAGTGGAGCTGAAGCTTTCTTT. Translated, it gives CASSLVGSGAEAFF.

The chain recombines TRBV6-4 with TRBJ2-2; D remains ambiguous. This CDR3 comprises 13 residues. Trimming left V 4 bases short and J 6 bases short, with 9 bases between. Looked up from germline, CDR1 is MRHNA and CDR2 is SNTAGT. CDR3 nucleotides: TGTGCCAGCAGTGTGAGTTATTCCGGGGAGCTGTTTTTT. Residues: CASSVSYSGELFF.

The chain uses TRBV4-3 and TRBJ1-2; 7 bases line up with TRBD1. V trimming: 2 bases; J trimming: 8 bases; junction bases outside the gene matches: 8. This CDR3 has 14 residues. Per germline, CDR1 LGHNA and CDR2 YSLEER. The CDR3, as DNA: TGCGCCAGCAGCCAACCGGGACAGATAATGGGCTACACCTTC. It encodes CASSQPGQIMGYTF.

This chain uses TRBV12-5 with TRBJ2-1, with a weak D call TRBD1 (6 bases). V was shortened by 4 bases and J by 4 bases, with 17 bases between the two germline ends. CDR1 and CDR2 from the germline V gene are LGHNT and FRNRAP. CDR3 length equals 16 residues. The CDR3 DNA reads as TGTGCTAGTGGTTCGGCACGAGGGGGTGATTACAATGAGCAGTTCTTC. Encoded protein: CASGSARGGDYNEQFF.

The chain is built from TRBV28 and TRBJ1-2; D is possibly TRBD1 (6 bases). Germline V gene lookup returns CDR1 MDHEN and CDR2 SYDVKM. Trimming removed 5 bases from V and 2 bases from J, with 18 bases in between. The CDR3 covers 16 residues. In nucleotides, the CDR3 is TGTGCCAGCAGTCTAAGAACCGGGGGGCAAAACTATGGCTACACCTTC. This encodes CASSLRTGGQNYGYTF.

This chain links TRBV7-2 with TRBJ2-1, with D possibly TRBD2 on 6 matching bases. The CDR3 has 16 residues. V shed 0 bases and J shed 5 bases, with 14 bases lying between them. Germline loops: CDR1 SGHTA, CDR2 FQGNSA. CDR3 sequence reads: CASSLAPAGLNNEQFF. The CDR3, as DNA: TGTGCCAGCAGCTTAGCCCCGGCGGGGTTAAACAATGAGCAGTTCTTC.

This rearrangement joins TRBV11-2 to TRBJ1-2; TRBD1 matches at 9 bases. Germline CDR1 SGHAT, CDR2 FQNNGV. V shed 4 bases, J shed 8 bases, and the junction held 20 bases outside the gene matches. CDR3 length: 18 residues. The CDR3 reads CASSSRSASGTGIAGYTF. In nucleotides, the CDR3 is TGTGCCAGCAGCTCCAGGTCAGCGTCCGGGACAGGGATTGCCGGCTACACCTTC.

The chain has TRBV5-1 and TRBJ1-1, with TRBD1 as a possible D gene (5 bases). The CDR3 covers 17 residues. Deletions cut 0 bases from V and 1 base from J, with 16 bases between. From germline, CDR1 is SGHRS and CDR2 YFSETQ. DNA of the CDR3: TGCGCCAGCAGCTTGGCAAGGGAAGGGGTACCGAACACTGAAGCTTTCTTT. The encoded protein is CASSLAREGVPNTEAFF.

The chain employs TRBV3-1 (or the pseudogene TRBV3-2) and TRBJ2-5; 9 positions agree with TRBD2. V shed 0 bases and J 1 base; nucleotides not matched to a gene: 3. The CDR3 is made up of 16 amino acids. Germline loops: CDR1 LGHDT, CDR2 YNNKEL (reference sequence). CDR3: CASSQDGGGAQETQYF. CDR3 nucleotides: TGTGCCAGCAGCCAAGACGGCGGGGGGGCCCAAGAGACCCAGTACTTC.

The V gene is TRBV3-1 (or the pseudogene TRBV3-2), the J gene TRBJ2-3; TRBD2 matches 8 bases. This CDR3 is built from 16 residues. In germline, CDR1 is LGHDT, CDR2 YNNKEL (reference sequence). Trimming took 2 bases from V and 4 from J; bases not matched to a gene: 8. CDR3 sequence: CASSQSRGGWADTQYF. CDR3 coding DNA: TGTGCCAGCAGCCAATCGCGCGGGGGGTGGGCAGATACGCAGTATTTT.

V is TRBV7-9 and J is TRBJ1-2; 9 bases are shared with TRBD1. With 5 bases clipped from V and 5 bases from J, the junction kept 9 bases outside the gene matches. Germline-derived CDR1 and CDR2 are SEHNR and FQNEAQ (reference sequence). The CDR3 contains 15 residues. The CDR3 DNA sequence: TGTGCCAGCAGCGGGGGACAGGGACTTTTTTATGGCTACACCTTC. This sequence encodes CASSGGQGLFYGYTF.

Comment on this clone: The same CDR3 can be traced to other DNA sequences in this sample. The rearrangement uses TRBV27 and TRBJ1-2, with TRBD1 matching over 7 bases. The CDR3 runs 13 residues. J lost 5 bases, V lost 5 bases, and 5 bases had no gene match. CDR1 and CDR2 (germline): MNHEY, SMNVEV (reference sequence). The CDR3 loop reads CASSRDRGYGYTF. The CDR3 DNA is TGTGCCAGCAGTCGGGACAGAGGATATGGCTACACCTTC.

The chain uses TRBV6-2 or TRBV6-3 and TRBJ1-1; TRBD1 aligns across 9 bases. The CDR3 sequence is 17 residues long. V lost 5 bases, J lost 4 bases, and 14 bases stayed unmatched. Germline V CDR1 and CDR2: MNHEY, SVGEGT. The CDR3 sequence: CASSRRDRVNWATEAFF. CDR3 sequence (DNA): TGTGCCAGCAGTAGGAGGGACAGGGTAAATTGGGCCACTGAAGCTTTCTTT.

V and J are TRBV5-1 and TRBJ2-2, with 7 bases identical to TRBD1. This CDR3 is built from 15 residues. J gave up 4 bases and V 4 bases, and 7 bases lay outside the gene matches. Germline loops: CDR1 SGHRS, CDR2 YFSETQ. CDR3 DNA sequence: TGCGCCAGCAGCCCGACAGGGTTAGGCACCGGGGAGCTGTTTTTT. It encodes CASSPTGLGTGELFF.

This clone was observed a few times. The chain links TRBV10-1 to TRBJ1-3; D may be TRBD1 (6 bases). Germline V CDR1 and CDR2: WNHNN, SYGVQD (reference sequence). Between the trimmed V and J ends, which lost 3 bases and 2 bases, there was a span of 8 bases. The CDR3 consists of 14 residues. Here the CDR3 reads CASSEPGAGNTIYF. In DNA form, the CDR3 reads TGCGCCAGCAGTGAACCAGGGGCTGGAAACACCATATATTTT.

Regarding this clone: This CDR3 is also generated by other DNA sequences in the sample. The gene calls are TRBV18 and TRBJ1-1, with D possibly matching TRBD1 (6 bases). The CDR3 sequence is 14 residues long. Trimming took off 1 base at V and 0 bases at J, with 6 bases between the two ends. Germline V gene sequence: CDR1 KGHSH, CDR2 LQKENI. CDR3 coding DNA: TGTGCCAGCTCACCACAGGGGGTGAACACTGAAGCTTTCTTT. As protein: CASSPQGVNTEAFF.

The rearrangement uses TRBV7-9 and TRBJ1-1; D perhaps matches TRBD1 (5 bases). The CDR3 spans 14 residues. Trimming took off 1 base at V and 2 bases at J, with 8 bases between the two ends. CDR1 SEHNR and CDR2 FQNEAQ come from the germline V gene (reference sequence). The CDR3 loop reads CASSLGGPNTEAFF. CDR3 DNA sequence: TGTGCCAGCAGCTTAGGGGGCCCCAACACTGAAGCTTTCTTT.

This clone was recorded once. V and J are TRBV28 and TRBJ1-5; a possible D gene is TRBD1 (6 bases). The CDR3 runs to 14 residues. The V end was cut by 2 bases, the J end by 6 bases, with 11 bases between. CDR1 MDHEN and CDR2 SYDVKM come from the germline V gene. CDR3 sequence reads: CASSLAGGAQPQHF. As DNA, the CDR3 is TGTGCCAGCAGTTTAGCCGGGGGGGCTCAGCCCCAGCATTTT.

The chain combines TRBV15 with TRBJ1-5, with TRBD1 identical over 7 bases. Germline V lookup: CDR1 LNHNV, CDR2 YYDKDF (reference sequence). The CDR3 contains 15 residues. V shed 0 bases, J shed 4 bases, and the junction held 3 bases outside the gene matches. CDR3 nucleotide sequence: TGTGCCACCAGCAGAGACAGGGGGAATAATCAGCCCCAGCATTTT. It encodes CATSRDRGNNQPQHF.

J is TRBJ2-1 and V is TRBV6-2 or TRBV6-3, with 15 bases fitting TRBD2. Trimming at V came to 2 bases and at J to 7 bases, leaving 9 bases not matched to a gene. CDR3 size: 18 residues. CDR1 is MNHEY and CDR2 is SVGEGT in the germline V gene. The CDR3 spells CASSYTSGLAGGRNEQFF. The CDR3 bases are TGTGCCAGCAGTTACACTTCGGGACTAGCGGGGGGAAGGAATGAGCAGTTCTTC.

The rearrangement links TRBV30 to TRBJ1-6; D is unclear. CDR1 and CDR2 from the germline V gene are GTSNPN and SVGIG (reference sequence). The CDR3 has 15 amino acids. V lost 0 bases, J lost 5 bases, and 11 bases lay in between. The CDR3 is CAWSVIGLDNSPLHF. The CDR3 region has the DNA TGTGCCTGGAGTGTAATTGGGCTCGATAATTCACCCCTCCACTTT.

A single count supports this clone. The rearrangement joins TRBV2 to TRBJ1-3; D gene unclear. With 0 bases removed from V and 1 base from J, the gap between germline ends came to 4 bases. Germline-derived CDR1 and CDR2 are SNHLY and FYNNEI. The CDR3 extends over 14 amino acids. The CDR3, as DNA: TGTGCCAGCAGTGAAGCGTCATCTGGAAACACCATATATTTT. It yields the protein CASSEASSGNTIYF.

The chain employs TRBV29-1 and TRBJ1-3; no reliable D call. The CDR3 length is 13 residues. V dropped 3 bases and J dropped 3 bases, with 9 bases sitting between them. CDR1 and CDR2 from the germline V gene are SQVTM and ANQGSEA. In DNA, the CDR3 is TGCAGCGTTGATTCACAGAGTGGAAACACCATATATTTT. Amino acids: CSVDSQSGNTIYF.